The 13 T cell receptor beta chains below were found in one sample sequenced in a study of blood T cell repertoires in COVID-19. Assay: immunoSEQ multiplex PCR; the TCRdb copy retains only in-frame clones and omits some. The sample consists of fewer than 200,000 clones, around 85% of them appearing once. The source material was peripheral blood. The receptors were sampled from a woman of 80 years or more with COVID-19, enrolled during active disease.

The rearrangement uses TRBV2 and TRBJ1-5; D unclear. Looked up from germline, CDR1 is SNHLY and CDR2 is FYNNEI. V was clipped by 4 bases and J by 1 base, with 5 bases between them. The CDR3 length is 13 residues. CDR3 residues: CASSAESNQPQHF. The CDR3 DNA reads TGTGCCAGCAGTGCTGAGAGCAATCAGCCCCAGCATTTT.

The V call is TRBV7-3, the J call TRBJ1-6, with 9 bases identical to TRBD1. Germline CDR1 and CDR2: SGHTA and FQGTGA. The V segment lost 1 base and the J segment 9 bases; nucleotides outside the gene matches: 7. The CDR3 is 16 residues long. CDR3 protein: CASSLIGQGQGSPLHF. The DNA for the CDR3 is TGTGCCAGCAGCTTAATCGGACAGGGGCAAGGTTCACCCCTCCACTTT. The whole variable domain, filled in from reference TRBV7-3 and TRBJ1-6, reads GAGVSQTPSNKVTEKGKYVELRCDPISGHTALYWYRQSLGQGPEFLIYFQGTGAADDSGLPNDRFFAVRPEGSVSTLKIQRTERGDSAVYLCASSLIGQGQGSPLHFGNGTRLTVT.

The rearrangement joins TRBV7-9 to TRBJ2-1, with D possibly being TRBD1 (6 bases). Germline V gives CDR1 SEHNR, CDR2 FQNEAQ (reference sequence). The CDR3 has 16 residues. Trimming took off 5 bases at V and 3 bases at J, with 17 bases between the two ends. The CDR3 loop reads CASSRPRAGDYNEQFF. The CDR3 DNA reads as TGTGCCAGCAGCAGACCCCGGGCAGGGGACTACAATGAGCAGTTCTTC.

The chain employs TRBV6-5 and TRBJ1-2; 9 nucleotides line up with TRBD1. V dropped 6 bases and J dropped 4; count of bases not matched to a gene: 6. This CDR3 has 14 residues. CDR1 is MNHEY and CDR2 is SVGAGI in the germline V gene. CDR3 DNA sequence: TGTGCCAGCAGCCCGGGACAGGGCTTCTATGGCTACACCTTC. Translated, it gives CASSPGQGFYGYTF.

CDR3 sequence reads: CASSNTLGGVVGQPQHF. CDR3 coding DNA: TGTGCCAGCAGCAATACGTTAGGGGGGGTGGTAGGGCAGCCCCAGCATTTT. The chain carries TRBV2 and TRBJ1-5, with D possibly TRBD1 on 6 matching bases. The CDR3 length is 17 residues. Germline values: CDR1 SNHLY, CDR2 FYNNEI. Deletions cut 6 bases from V and 7 bases from J, with 25 bases between.

This rearrangement joins TRBV5-6 to TRBJ2-3, with 11 bases that match TRBD2. The CDR3 contains 16 residues. J was trimmed by 3 bases and V by 6 bases; bases with no gene match: 9. Germline lookup yields CDR1 SGHDT and CDR2 YYEEEE. CDR3 loop: CASTGYGTSGTDTQYF. Written as DNA, the CDR3 is TGTGCCAGCACCGGGTACGGGACTAGCGGTACAGATACGCAGTATTTT.

This clone came up once. The chain joins TRBV12-3 or TRBV12-4 to TRBJ1-5; D is perhaps TRBD1 (5 bases). The V gene lost 8 bases and the J gene lost 3 bases, with 11 bases spanning the gap. CDR3 length equals 13 residues. DNA for the CDR3: TGTGCCAGCGCGGGGCAGATCAATCAGCCCCAGCATTTT. Protein product: CASAGQINQPQHF.

This CDR3 is CASSPQAPNEQFF. The DNA for the CDR3 is TGTGCCAGCAGCCCCCAAGCACCCAATGAGCAGTTCTTC. The rearrangement links TRBV11-2 to TRBJ2-1; D is uncertain. The V end was cut by 5 bases, the J end by 6 bases, with 11 bases between. Germline V lookup: CDR1 SGHAT, CDR2 FQNNGV. The CDR3 consists of 13 residues.

The J gene is TRBJ2-3, the V gene TRBV11-2; a weak D match, TRBD2 (5 bases). The CDR3 totals 13 residues. The V end lost 5 bases, the J end lost 2 bases, and 8 bases lay between the germline ends. From germline, CDR1 is SGHAT and CDR2 FQNNGV. The CDR3 is CASSRGYTDTQYF. Written as DNA, the CDR3 is TGTGCCAGCAGCCGAGGGTACACAGATACGCAGTATTTT.

This sequence joins TRBV6-5 and TRBJ2-7, with 10 nucleotides matching TRBD1. The junction had 6 bases not matched to a gene; V was cut back by 7 bases and J by 6 bases. From germline, CDR1 is MNHEY and CDR2 SVGAGI. The CDR3 totals 13 residues. The CDR3 here is CASKGQGFVEQYF. The DNA of the CDR3 is TGTGCCAGCAAGGGACAGGGGTTCGTCGAGCAGTACTTC.

This clone was observed a handful of times. The V call is TRBV29-1, the J call TRBJ1-1; TRBD1 matches at 7 bases. V lost 6 bases to trimming and J lost 4 bases; unmatched junction nucleotides: 8. CDR3 length equals 13 residues. CDR1 and CDR2 from the germline V gene are SQVTM and ANQGSEA. The DNA of the CDR3 is TGCAGCGTGCACAGGGGAAGAGGCACTGAAGCTTTCTTT. This gives the protein CSVHRGRGTEAFF.

This sequence joins TRBV2 and TRBJ2-7; 9 bases are shared with TRBD2. V gave up 0 bases and J gave up 3 bases; unmatched junction bases: 6. Germline values: CDR1 SNHLY, CDR2 FYNNEI. The CDR3 loop spans 16 amino acids. CDR3 loop: CASSEAWLAGNYEQYF. The CDR3 DNA reads as TGTGCCAGCAGTGAAGCGTGGCTAGCGGGAAACTACGAGCAGTACTTC.

The chain joins TRBV20-1 to TRBJ1-2; D may be TRBD1 (6 bases). Germline assignment: CDR1 DFQATT and CDR2 SNEGSKA (reference sequence). V was cut by 6 bases and J by 5 bases, with 22 bases left in between. The CDR3 loop spans 15 amino acids. The DNA for the CDR3 is TGCAGTGCGAGTCTGGACAGCGAAAAGGCTTATGGCTACACCTTC. Its protein is CSASLDSEKAYGYTF.